Detailed here is one T cell receptor beta chain. Antigen specificity is unknown. The junction differs from germline at one of its ends, possibly a read error. The sample is drawn from a study of CD8+CD57+ T cells in acquired aplastic anemia. Findings and caveats of the study: Patients and controls had in common approximately 29 CD8+ CDR3 sequences.

Patients chosen for sequencing had shown CD8+CD57+ cell expansion by flow cytometry. Blood was sampled before the patients had received any therapy. From germline, CDR1 is SGHTA and CDR2 FQGNSA. This CDR3 comprises 15 residues. CDR3 and TCR beta VDJ profiling relied on genomic DNA as the template. TCRdb independently ran MiXCR on the reads; one entry per CDR3 protein. Of 150,000 or so distinct CDR3 sequences listed, approximately 52% were seen once; the top ten hold 9.5% to 15%. The chain has TRBV7-2 and TRBJ1-3, with a possible D match to TRBD1 (6 bases). Sequenced: sorted CD4+, CD8+, or CD8+CD57+ T cells (not recorded which) from PBMCs. The sequence came from a human donor with aplastic anemia. The CDR3 loop reads CASSPQGTSGSTIYF. Here the CDR3 DNA reads TGTGCCAGCAGCCCGCAGGGGACCTCTGGAAGCACCATATATTTT.